This T cell receptor beta chain was obtained from a study of blood T cell repertoires in COVID-19. Across the whole study: Sites across the United States, Italy and Spain contributed samples from acute and convalescent COVID-19. PBMCs, B-cell-depleted T cells, or T cells were the source of the cDNA or gDNA that made up the material.

The V end lost 5 bases, the J end lost 8 bases, and 13 bases lay between the germline ends. The germline V gene has CDR1 SGHTA and CDR2 FQGNSA. The CDR3 is 13 amino acids. Under the authors' procedure: Estimation of nucleated cell counts relied on the amplification of reference gene primers. The assay was immunoSEQ multiplex PCR, and TCRdb's table has in-frame clones only and misses some. V and J calls plus clone size are reproduced from that table; the DNA served to infer D and trimming. This sample has about 160,000 clones; roughly 84% occur once, and the top ten carry 8% to 9.5%. Material for sequencing was peripheral blood. The TCR sequence derives from a woman aged 80 or older with active or convalescent COVID-19. The chain combines TRBV7-2 with TRBJ1-3, with D possibly being TRBD1 (5 bases). The CDR3, as DNA: TGTGCCAGCAGCCGCGGGGGTTCAGACACCATATATTTT. Its translation is CASSRGGSDTIYF.